The TCR beta chain under discussion was sequenced for a study of T cells expressing NK-cell markers (TCRdb year 2020). With regard to the full study: About 8 donors provided sorted CD3+CD56+NKG2C+, CD3+CD56+NKG2C- and CD3+CD56-NKG2C+ T-cell subsets, whose TCR beta-chain repertoires were profiled. The study sequenced eight donors, all healthy volunteers chosen at random: three men and five women. Libraries were sequenced as 2 x 150 bp reads on Illumina HiSeq 2000/2500, MiSeq or NextSeq. Among the eight sequenced donors, only one was HCMV-seronegative, while the other seven were HCMV-seropositive. The paper's findings and limits, for the study overall: Those dominant clonotypes were again the most abundant among CD3+CD56-NKG2C+ cells in four donors, at about 28.3-65%. In 6 or 7 donors, the dominant CD3+CD56+NKG2C+ clonotypes ranked among the top 10 CD8+ clonotypes, making up about 1.0-7.5% of CD8+ T cells. It remained unclear whether the expanded NKG2C-expressing T cell clones were specific for HCMV antigens.

Worth noting for this clonotype: This receptor's antigen is unknown.

The instrument given in TCRdb is Illumina HiSeq 2000. 5'RACE template switching, by which a universal primer site and unique molecular identifiers were added, was used to make TCR beta cDNA libraries. cDNA synthesis was primed from the TCR beta constant segment and was followed by two successive PCR amplification steps. The authors' analysis ran thus. Reads were demultiplexed and grouped by UMI with MIGEC, and clonotypes were assembled and quantified with MiTCR. To exclude erroneous sequences, any TCR cDNA sequence not supported by at least two reads was discarded. Downstream repertoire analysis used the tcR package, and clonotypes were matched across fractions by CDR3 nucleotide sequence plus V segment. Antigen specificity was annotated against VDJdb with VDJmatch, allowing one amino acid substitution in CDR3. TCRdb reprocessed the sequencing reads and holds a single record per CDR3 protein sequence, with no DNA. What appears here as the V and J calls and clone size reflects TCRdb's work, not the paper's. This sample's table lists about 390,000 distinct CDR3 sequences. The ten largest clones add up to around 10% of the sample.

HCMV-specific IgG was detected in serum with a commercial ELISA kit to determine HCMV serostatus. Ficoll density gradient centrifugation was used to isolate peripheral blood mononuclear cells from blood. The material sequenced was blood T cells: a sorted CD56 or NKG2C T cell subset, CD4+ or CD8+ T cells, or bulk PBMC T cells (not recorded which). The TCR comes from a woman aged 45 to 65 in good health. Donor details come from another sample of the same person, matched by shared clones.

CDR3 loop: CASRTTGRDEQYF. The chain was built from TRBV27 and TRBJ2-7; TCRdb indicates TRBD1, and absent DNA this call remains unverified. The CDR3 starts with the cysteine, ends with the phenylalanine, and has 13 residues. No DNA sequence was recorded. The germline V gene (reference sequence) supplies CDR1 MNHEY and CDR2 SMNVEV.